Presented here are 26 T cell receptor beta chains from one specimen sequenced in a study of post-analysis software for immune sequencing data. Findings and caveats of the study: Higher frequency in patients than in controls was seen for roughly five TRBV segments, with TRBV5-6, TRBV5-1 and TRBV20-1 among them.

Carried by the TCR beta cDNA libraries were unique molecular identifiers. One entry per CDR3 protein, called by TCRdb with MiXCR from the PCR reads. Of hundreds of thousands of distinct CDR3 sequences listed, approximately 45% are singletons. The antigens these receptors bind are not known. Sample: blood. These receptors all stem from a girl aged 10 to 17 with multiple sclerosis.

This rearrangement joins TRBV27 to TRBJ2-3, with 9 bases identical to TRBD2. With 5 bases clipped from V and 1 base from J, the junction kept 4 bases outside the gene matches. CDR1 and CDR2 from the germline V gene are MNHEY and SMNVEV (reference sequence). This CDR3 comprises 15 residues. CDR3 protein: CASSRLAAGTDTQYF. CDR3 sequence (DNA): TGTGCCAGCAGTCGACTAGCGGCAGGCACAGATACGCAGTATTTT.

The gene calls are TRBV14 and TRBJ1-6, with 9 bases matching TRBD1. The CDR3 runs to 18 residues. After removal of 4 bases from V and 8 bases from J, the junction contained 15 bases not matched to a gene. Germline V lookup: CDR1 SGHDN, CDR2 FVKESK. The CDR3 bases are TGTGCCAGCAGCCCCCGGGACAGGGAAATATTCGGAGATTCACCCCTCCACTTT. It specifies CASSPRDREIFGDSPLHF.

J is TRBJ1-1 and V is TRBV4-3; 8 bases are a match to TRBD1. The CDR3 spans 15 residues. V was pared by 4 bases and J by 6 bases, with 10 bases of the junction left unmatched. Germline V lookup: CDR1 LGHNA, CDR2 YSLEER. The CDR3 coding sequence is TGCGCCAGCAGCCCACGTAGGACAGGGATCTCTGAAGCTTTCTTT. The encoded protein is CASSPRRTGISEAFF.

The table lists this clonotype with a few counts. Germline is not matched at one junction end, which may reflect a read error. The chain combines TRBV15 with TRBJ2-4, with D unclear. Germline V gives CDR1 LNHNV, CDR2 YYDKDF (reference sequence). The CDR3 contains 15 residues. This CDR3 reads CATSRGPGMRNIQYF. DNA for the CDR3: TGCGCCACCAGCAGAGGCCCAGGCATGCGAAACATTCAGTACTTC.

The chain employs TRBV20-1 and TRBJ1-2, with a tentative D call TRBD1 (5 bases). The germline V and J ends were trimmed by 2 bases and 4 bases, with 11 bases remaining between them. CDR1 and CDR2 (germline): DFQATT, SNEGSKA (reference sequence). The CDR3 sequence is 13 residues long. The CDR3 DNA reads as TGCAGTGCTAGACAGGGTGGCGGCTATGGCTACACCTTC. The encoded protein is CSARQGGGYGYTF.

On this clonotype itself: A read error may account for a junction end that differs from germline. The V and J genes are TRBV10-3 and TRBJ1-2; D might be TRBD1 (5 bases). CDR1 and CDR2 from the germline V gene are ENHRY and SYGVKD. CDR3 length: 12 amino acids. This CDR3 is CATSAGNYGYTF. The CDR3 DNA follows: TGTGCCACCAGTGCAGGGAACTATGGCTACACCTTC.

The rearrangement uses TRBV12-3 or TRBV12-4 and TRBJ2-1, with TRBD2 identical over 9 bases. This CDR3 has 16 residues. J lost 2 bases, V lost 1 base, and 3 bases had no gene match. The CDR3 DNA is TGTGCCAGCAGTTTAGTTAGCGGGAGTACCTACAATGAGCAGTTCTTC. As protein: CASSLVSGSTYNEQFF.

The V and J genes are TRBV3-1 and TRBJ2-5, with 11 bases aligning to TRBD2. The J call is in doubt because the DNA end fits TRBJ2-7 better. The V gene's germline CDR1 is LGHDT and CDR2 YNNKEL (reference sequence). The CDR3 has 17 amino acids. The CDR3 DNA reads TGTGCCAGCAGCCCCTACCCGGGACTAGCGGCGCCCTACGAGCAGTACTTC. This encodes CASSPYPGLAAPYEQYF.

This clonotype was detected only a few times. Written as DNA, the CDR3 is TGTGCCAGCAGTGATCCCGGGACTAGGTACTACAATGAGCAGTTCTTC. It encodes CASSDPGTRYYNEQFF. The V call is TRBV12-3 or TRBV12-4, the J call TRBJ2-1; 8 bases match TRBD2. After removal of 5 bases from V and 3 bases from J, the junction contained 9 bases not matched to a gene. The CDR3 runs 16 residues.

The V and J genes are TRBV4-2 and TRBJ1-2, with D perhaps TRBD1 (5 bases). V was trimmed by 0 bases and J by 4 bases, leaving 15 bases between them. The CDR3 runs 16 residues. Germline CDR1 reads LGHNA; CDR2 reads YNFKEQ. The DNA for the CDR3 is TGTGCCAGCAGCCAAGAGGTGGTCACAGGCGCCTATGGCTACACCTTC. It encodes CASSQEVVTGAYGYTF.

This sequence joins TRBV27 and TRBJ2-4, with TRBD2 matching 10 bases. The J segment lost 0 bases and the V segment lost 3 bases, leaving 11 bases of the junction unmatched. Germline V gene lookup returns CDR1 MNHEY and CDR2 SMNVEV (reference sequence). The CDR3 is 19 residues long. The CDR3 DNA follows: TGTGCCAGCAGTTTCCCAACTAGCGGGGAGAGAGTAGCCAAAAACATTCAGTACTTC. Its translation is CASSFPTSGERVAKNIQYF.

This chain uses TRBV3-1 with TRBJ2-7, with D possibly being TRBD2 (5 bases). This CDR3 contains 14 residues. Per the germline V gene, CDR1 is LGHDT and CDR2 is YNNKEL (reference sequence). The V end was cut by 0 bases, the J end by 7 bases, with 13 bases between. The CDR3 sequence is CASSQDIRGPEQYF. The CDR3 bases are TGTGCCAGCAGCCAAGATATCCGAGGGCCGGAGCAGTACTTC.

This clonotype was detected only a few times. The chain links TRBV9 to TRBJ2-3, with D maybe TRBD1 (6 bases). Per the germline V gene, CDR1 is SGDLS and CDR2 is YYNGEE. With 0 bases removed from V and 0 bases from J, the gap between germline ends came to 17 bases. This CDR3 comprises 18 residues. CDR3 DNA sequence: TGTGCCAGCAGCGTAGCTACCAGAGCAGGACAGAGCACAGATACGCAGTATTTT. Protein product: CASSVATRAGQSTDTQYF. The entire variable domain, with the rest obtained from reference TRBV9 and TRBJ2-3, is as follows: DSGVTQTPKHLITATGQRVTLRCSPRSGDLSVYWYQQSLDQGLQFLIQYYNGEERAKGNILERFSAQQFPDLHSELNLSSLELGDSALYFCASSVATRAGQSTDTQYFGPGTRLTVL.

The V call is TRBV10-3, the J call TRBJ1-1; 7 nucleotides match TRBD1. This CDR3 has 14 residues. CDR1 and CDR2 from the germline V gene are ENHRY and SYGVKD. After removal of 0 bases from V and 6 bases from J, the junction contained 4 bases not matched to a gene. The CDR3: CAISESQGGPEAFF. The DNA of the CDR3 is TGTGCCATCAGTGAGTCCCAGGGGGGCCCTGAAGCTTTCTTT.

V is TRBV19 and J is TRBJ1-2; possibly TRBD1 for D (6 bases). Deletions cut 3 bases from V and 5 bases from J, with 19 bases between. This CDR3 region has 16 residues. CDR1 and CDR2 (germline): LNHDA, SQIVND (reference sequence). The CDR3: CASSMARGQRGYGYTF. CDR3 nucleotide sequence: TGTGCCAGTAGTATGGCCCGCGGACAGAGGGGATATGGCTACACCTTC.

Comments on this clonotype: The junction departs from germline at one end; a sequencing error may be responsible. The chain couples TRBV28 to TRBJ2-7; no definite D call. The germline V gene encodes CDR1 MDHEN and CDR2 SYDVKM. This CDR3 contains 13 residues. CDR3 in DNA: TGTGCCAGCAGGCGCCGTACGGCCTACAAGCAGTACTTC. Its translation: CASRRRTAYKQYF.

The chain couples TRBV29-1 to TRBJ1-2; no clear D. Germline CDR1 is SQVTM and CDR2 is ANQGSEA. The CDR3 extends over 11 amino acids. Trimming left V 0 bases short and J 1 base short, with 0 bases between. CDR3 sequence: CSVEDNYGYTF. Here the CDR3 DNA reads TGCAGCGTTGAAGATAACTATGGCTACACCTTC.

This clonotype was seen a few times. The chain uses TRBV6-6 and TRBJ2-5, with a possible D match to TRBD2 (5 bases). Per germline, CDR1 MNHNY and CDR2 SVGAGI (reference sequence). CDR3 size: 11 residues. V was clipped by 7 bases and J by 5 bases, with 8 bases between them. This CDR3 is CASTGGETQYF. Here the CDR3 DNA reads TGTGCCAGCACAGGAGGTGAGACCCAGTACTTC.

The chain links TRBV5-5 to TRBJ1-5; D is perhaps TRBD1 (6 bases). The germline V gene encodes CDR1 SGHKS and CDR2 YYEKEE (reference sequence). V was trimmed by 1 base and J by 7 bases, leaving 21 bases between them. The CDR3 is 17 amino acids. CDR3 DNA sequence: TGTGCCAGCAGCTTGCCATACAGGGAGAGGGGGGACCAGCCCCAGCATTTT. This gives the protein CASSLPYRERGDQPQHF.

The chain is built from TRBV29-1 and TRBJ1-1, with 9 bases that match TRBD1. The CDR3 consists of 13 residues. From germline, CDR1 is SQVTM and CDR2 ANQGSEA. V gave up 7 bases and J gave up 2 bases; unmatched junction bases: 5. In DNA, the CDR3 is TGCAGCGCACCGGGACAGGGTAACACTGAAGCTTTCTTT. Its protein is CSAPGQGNTEAFF.

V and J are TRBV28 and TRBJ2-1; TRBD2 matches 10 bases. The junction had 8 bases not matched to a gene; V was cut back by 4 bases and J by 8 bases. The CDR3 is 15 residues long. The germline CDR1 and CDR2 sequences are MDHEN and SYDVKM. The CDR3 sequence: CASSSGLANFHEQFF. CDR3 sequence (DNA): TGTGCCAGCAGTTCGGGACTAGCGAACTTCCATGAGCAGTTCTTC.

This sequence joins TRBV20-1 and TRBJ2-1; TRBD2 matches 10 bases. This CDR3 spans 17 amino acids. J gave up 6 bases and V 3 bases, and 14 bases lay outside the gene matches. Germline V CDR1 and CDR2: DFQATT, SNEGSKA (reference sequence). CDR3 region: CSASEVGLAGDPNEQFF. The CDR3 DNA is TGCAGTGCTAGCGAGGTGGGGCTAGCGGGAGACCCCAATGAGCAGTTCTTC.

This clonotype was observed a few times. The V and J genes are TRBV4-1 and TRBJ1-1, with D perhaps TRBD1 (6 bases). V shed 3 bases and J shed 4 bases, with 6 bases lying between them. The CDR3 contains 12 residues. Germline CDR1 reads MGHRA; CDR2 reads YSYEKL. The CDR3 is CASSQGATEAFF. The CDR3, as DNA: TGCGCCAGCAGCCAGGGGGCCACTGAAGCTTTCTTT.

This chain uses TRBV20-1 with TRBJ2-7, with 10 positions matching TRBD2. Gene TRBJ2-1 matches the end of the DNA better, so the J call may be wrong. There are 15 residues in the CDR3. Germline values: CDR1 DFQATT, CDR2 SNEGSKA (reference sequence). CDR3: CSARGGLAGDYEQFF. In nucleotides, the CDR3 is TGCAGTGCTAGAGGCGGTCTAGCGGGAGACTATGAGCAGTTCTTC.

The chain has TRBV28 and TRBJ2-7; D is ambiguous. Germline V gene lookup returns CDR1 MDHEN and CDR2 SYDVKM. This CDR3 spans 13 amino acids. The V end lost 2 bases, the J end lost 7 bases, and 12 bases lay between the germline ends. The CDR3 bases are TGTGCCAGCAGTTTAGGGCCGTACGGGGAGCAGTACTTC. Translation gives CASSLGPYGEQYF.

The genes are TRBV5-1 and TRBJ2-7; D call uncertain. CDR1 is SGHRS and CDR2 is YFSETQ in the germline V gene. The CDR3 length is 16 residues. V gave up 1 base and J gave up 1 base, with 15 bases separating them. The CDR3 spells CASSLPPDEVSYEQYF. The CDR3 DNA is TGCGCCAGCAGCTTGCCCCCCGACGAGGTGTCCTACGAGCAGTACTTC.